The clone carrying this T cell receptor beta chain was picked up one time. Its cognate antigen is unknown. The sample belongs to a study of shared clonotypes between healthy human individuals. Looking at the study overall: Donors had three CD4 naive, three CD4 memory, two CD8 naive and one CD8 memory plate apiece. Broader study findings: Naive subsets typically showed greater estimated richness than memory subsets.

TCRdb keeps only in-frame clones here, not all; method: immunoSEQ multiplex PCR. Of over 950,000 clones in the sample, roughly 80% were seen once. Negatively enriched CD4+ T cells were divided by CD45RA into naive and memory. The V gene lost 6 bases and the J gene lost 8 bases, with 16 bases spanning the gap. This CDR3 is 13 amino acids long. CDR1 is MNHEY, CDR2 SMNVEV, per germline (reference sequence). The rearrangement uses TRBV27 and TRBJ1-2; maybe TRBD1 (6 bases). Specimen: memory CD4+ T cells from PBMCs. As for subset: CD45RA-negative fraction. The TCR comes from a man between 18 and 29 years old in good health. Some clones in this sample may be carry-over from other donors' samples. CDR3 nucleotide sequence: TGTGCCAGCAGCCAATCCAGGGGAGGGGGCTACACCTTC. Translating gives CASSQSRGGGYTF.